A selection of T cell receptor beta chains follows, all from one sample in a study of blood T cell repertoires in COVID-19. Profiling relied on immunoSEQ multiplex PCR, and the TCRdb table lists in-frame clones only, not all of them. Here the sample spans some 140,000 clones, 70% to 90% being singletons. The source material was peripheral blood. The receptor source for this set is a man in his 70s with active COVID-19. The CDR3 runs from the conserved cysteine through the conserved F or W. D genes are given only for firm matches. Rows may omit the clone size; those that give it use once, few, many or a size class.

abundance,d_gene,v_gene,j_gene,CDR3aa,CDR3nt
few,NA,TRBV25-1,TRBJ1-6,CASSRQSYNSPLHF,TGTGCCAGCAGTCGCCAGTCCTATAATTCACCCCTCCACTTT
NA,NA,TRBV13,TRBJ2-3,CASEEAGASSAQYF,TGTGCCAGCGAGGAGGCAGGGGCCTCGTCGGCGCAGTATTTT
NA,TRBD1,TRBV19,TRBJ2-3,CASSTSGTGIESDTQYF,TGTGCCAGTAGTACTTCCGGGACAGGGATAGAGTCAGATACGCAGTATTTT
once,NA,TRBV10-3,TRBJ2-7,CAISDPYDGQTYEQYF,TGTGCCATCAGTGACCCTTATGACGGACAAACCTACGAGCAGTACTTC
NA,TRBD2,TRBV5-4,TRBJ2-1,CASSFGGLAVSSYNEQFF,TGTGCCAGCAGCTTCGGTGGACTAGCGGTTAGCTCCTACAATGAGCAGTTCTTC
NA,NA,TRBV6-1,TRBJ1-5,CASSDVLLNQPQHF,TGTGCCAGCAGTGACGTCCTTTTAAATCAGCCCCAGCATTTT
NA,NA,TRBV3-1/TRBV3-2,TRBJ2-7,CASSHEREEWYEQYF,TGTGCCAGCAGCCATGAGAGGGAGGAATGGTACGAGCAGTACTTC
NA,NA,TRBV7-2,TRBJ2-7,CASSRYRAGYEQYF,TGTGCCAGCAGTCGCTACAGGGCCGGCTACGAGCAGTACTTC
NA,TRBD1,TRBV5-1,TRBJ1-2,CASSWGDSFYGYTF,TGCGCCAGCAGCTGGGGGGACAGTTTCTATGGCTACACCTTC
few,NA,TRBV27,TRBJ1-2,CASSLPQKRANYGYTF,TGTGCCAGCAGTTTACCCCAGAAGCGGGCTAACTATGGCTACACCTTC
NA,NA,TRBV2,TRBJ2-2,CASSVQGLNTGELFF,TGTGCCAGCAGTGTCCAGGGCCTGAACACCGGGGAGCTGTTTTTT
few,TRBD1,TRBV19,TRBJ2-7,CASSIGDRDGEQYF,TGTGCCAGTAGTATAGGGGACAGGGATGGCGAGCAGTACTTC
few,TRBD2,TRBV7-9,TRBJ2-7,CASSGLGLAWDEQYF,TGTGCCAGCAGCGGATTGGGACTAGCCTGGGACGAGCAGTACTTC
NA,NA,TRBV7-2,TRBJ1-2,CASSLAREGGYTF,TGTGCCAGCAGCTTAGCGAGGGAGGGTGGCTACACCTTC
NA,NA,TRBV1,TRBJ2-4,CTSSPEGTRGNIQYF,TGCACCAGCAGCCCCGAAGGGACTAGAGGCAACATTCAGTACTTC
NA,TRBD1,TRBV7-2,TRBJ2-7,CASRRGQGLGEQYF,TGTGCCAGCAGACGGGGACAGGGATTAGGCGAGCAGTACTTC
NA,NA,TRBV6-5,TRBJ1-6,CASGRGDSPLHF,TGTGCCAGCGGGAGGGGGGACTCACCCCTCCACTTT
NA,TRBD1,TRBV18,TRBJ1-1,CASSRDRAGAFF,TGTGCCAGCTCACGTGACAGGGCCGGAGCTTTCTTT
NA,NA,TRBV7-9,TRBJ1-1,CASSLELPNTEAFF,TGTGCCAGCAGCTTAGAACTTCCGAACACTGAAGCTTTCTTT
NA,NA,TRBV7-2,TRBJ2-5,CASSTTERRYQETQYF,TGTGCCAGCAGCACTACGGAACGGAGGTACCAAGAGACCCAGTACTTC
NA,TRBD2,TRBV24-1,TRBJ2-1,CATSLGGGSPSSNEQFF,TGTGCCACCAGCCTCGGGGGGGGTTCCCCTTCCTCGAATGAGCAGTTCTTC
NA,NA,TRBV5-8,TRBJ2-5,CASSYQGLSQETQYF,TGTGCCAGCAGTTATCAGGGGCTGTCCCAAGAGACCCAGTACTTC
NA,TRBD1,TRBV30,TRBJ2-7,CAWSPTGTGAYEQYF,TGTGCCTGGAGCCCGACCGGGACAGGTGCCTACGAGCAGTACTTC
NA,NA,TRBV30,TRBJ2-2,CAWSVRVVGELFF,TGTGCCTGGAGTGTACGGGTGGTCGGGGAGCTGTTTTTT
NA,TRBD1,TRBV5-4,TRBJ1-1,CASSRDSQSTEAFF,TGTGCCAGCAGCCGGGACAGCCAGAGCACTGAAGCTTTCTTT
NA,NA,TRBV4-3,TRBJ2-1,CASSQGRGASGNEQFF,TGCGCCAGCAGCCAAGGACGGGGAGCATCGGGGAATGAGCAGTTCTTC
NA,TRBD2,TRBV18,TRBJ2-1,CASSQGLAGVGEQFF,TGTGCCAGCTCACAGGGACTAGCGGGAGTGGGGGAGCAGTTCTTC
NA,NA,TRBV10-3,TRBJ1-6,CAIRGGPNSPLHF,TGTGCCATCAGGGGGGGACCTAATTCACCCCTCCACTTT
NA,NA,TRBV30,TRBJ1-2,CAWSATGHFGYTF,TGTGCCTGGAGCGCCACCGGACACTTTGGCTACACCTTC
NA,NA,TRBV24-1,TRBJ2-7,CATSDSGAATYEQYF,TGTGCCACCAGTGATTCAGGGGCAGCCACCTACGAGCAGTACTTC
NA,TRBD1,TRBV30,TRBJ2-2,CAWSGQGEFAELFF,TGTGCCTGGAGCGGACAGGGGGAATTCGCGGAGCTGTTTTTT
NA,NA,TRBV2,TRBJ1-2,CASTGEYGYTF,TGTGCCAGCACGGGAGAGTATGGCTACACCTTC
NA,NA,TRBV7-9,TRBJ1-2,CASSLRDPGDGYTF,TGTGCCAGCAGCCTCCGGGACCCAGGGGATGGCTACACCTTC
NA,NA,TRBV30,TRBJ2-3,CAWRPGRDVTDTQYF,TGTGCCTGGAGACCCGGGCGGGACGTGACAGATACGCAGTATTTT
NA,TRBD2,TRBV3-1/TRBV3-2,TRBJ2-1,CASSQDGRGAYNEQFF,TGTGCCAGCAGCCAAGATGGGCGGGGGGCCTACAATGAGCAGTTCTTC
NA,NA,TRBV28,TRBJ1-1,CASVPWAGQDTEAFF,TGTGCCAGCGTCCCTTGGGCAGGGCAGGACACTGAAGCTTTCTTT
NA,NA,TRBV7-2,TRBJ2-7,CASSLRQGGEQYF,TGTGCCAGCAGCCTCCGACAGGGAGGCGAGCAGTACTTC
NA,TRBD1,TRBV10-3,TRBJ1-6,CAINSGTGGNSPLHF,TGTGCCATCAATTCCGGGACAGGGGGAAATTCACCCCTCCACTTT
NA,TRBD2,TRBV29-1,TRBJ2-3,CSVGGGLAGGPQYF,TGCAGCGTTGGGGGGGGACTAGCGGGAGGGCCGCAGTATTTT
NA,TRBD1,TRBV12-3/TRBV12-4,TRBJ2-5,CASTVDRGETQYF,TGTGCCAGCACTGTGGACAGGGGAGAGACCCAGTACTTC
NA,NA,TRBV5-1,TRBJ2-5,CASSQGSRETQYF,TGCGCCAGCAGCCAGGGGTCTCGGGAGACCCAGTACTTC
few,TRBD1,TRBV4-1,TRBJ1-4,CASSQRSGQDNEKLFF,TGCGCCAGCAGCCAACGTAGCGGACAGGACAATGAAAAACTGTTTTTT
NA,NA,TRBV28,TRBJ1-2,CASSHDRFDYGYTF,TGTGCCAGCAGTCACGACAGGTTTGACTATGGCTACACCTTC
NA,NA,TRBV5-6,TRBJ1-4,CASSTVWGRQGTNEKLFF,TGTGCCAGCAGCACAGTTTGGGGGCGACAAGGAACTAATGAAAAACTGTTTTTT
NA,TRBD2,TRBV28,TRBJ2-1,CASRPGTSGYNEQFF,TGTGCCAGCAGGCCCGGGACTAGCGGATACAATGAGCAGTTCTTC
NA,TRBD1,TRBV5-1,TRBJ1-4,CASSLVGTGNEKLFF,TGCGCCAGCAGCTTGGTCGGGACAGGGAATGAAAAACTGTTTTTT
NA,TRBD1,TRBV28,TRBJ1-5,CASRGGTVSNQPQHF,TGTGCCAGCCGCGGGGGGACAGTTAGCAATCAGCCCCAGCATTTT
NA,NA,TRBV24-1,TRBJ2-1,CATRRGENEQFF,TGTGCCACCAGGCGCGGGGAAAATGAGCAGTTCTTC
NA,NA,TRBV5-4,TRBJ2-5,CASSFSGWQETQYF,TGTGCCAGCAGCTTTTCGGGGTGGCAAGAGACCCAGTACTTC
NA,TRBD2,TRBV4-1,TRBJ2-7,CASSISGTSIYEQYF,TGCGCCAGCAGCATATCCGGGACTAGCATCTACGAGCAGTACTTC
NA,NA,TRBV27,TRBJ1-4,CASSPRTETNEKLFF,TGTGCCAGCAGTCCCAGGACAGAAACTAATGAAAAACTGTTTTTT
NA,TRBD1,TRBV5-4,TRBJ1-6,CASSLTGGFSPLHF,TGTGCCAGCAGCTTGACAGGGGGGTTCTCACCCCTCCACTTT
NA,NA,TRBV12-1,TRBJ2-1,CASSLTSGNNEQFF,TGTGCCAGCAGCTTGACTAGCGGGAACAATGAGCAGTTCTTC